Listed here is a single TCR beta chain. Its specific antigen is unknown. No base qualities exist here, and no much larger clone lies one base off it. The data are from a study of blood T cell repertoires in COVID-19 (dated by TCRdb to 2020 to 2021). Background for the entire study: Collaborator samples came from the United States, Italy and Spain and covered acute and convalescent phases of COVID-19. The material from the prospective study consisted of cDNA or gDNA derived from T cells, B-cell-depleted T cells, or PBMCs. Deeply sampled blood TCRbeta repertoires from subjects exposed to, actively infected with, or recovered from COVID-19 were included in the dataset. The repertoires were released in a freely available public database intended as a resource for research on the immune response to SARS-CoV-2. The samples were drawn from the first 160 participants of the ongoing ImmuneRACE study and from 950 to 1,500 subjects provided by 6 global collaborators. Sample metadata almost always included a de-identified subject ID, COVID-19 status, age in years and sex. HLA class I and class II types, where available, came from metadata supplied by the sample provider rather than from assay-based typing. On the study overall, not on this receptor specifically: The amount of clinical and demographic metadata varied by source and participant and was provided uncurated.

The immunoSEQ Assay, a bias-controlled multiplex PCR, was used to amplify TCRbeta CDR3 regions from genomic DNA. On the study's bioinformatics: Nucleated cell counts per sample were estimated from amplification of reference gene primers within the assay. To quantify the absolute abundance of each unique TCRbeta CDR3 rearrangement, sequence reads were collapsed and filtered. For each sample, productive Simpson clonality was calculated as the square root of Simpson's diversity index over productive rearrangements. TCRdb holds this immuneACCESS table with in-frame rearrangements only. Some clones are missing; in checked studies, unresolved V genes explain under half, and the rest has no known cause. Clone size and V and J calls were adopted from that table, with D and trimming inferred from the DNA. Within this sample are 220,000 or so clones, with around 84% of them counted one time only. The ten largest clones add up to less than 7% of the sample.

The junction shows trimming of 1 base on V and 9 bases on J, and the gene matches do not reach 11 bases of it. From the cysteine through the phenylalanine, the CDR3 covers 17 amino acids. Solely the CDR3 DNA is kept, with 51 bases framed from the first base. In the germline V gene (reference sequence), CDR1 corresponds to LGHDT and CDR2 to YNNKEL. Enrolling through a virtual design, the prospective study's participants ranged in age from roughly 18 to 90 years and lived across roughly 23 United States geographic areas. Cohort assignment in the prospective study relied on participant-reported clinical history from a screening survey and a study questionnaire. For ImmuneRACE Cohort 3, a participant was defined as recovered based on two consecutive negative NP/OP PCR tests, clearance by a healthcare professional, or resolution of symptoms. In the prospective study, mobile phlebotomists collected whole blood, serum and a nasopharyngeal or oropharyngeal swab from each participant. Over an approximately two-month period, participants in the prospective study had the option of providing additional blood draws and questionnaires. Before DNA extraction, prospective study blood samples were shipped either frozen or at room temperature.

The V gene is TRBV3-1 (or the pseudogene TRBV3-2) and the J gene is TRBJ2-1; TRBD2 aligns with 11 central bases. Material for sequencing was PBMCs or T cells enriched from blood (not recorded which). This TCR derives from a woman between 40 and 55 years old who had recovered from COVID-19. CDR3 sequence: CASSQGSSGRATGEQFF. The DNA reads TGTGCCAGCAGCCAAGGGAGTAGCGGGAGGGCAACCGGTGAGCAGTTCTTC.